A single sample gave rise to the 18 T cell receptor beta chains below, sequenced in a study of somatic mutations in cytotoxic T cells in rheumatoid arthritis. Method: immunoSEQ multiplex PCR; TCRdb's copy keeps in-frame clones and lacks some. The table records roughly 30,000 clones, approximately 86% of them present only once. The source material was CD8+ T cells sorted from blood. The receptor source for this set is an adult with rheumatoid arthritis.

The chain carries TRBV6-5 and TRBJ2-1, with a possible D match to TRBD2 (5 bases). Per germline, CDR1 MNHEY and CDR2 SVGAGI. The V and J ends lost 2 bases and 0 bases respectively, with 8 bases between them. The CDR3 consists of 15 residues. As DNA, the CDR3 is TGTGCCAGCAGTTACGGTGGGAGCTCCTACAATGAGCAGTTCTTC. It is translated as CASSYGGSSYNEQFF.

Here the CDR3 DNA reads TGTGCCAGTAGTATAGATCTAAGGGAATATAGCAATCAGCCCCAGCATTTT. Translation: CASSIDLREYSNQPQHF. This rearrangement joins TRBV19 to TRBJ1-5; D remains ambiguous. In germline, CDR1 is LNHDA, CDR2 SQIVND (reference sequence). V was cut by 0 bases and J by 0 bases, with 12 bases left in between. The CDR3 is 17 amino acids.

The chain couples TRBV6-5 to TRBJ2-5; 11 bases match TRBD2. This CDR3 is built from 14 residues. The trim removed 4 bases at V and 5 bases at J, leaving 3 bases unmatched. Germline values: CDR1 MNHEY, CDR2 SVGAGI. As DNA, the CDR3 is TGTGCCAGCAGTTTAGCGGGGGGGCCTGAGACCCAGTACTTC. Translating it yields CASSLAGGPETQYF.

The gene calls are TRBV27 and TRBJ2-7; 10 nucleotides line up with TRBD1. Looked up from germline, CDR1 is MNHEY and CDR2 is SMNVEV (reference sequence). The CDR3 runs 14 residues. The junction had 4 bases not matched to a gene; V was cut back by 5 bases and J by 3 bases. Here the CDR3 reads CASSLRDRGYEQYF. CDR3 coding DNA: TGTGCCAGCAGTCTAAGGGACAGGGGCTACGAGCAGTACTTC.

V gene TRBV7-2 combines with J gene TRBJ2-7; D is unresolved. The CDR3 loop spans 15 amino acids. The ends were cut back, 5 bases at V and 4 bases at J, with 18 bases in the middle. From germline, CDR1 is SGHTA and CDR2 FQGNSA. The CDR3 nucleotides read TGTGCCAGCAGCCTTACTGACTCATTAGATTACGAGCAGTACTTC. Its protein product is CASSLTDSLDYEQYF.

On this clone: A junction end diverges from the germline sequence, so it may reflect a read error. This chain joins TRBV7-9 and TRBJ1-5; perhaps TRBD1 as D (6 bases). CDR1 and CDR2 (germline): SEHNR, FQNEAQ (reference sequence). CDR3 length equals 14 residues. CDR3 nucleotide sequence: TGTGCCAGCAGCTACGACGAGGCCTCGGGGGGGCTTAATTTT. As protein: CASSYDEASGGLNF.

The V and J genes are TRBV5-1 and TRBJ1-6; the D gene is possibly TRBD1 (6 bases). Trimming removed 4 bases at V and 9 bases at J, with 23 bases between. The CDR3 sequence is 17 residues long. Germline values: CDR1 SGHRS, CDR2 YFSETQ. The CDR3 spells CASSPPSAGARASPLHF. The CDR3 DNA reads TGCGCCAGCAGCCCGCCCTCCGCAGGGGCGAGAGCTTCACCCCTCCACTTT.

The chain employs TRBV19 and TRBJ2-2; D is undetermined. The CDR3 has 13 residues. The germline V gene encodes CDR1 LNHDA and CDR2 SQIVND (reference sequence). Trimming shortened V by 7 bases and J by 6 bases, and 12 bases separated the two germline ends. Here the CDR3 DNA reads TGTGCCAGTACGGGCCTGGGTGCCGGGGAGCTGTTTTTT. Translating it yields CASTGLGAGELFF.

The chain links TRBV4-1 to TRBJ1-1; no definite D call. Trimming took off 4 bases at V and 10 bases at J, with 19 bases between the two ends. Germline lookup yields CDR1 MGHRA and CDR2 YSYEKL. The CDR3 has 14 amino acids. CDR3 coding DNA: TGCGCCAGCAGCCCTACGGCACAAAATGCTGTAGCTTTCTTT. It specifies CASSPTAQNAVAFF.

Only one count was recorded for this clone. Written as DNA, the CDR3 is TGTGCCAGCAGCTTAGTCCCAGCCCTCCCCCTTGACTATGGCTACACCTTC. Protein sequence: CASSLVPALPLDYGYTF. The V and J genes are TRBV7-9 and TRBJ1-2; D unclear. The CDR3 has 17 residues. Germline CDR1 reads SEHNR; CDR2 reads FQNEAQ (reference sequence). The ends were cut back, 1 base at V and 3 bases at J, with 18 bases in the middle.

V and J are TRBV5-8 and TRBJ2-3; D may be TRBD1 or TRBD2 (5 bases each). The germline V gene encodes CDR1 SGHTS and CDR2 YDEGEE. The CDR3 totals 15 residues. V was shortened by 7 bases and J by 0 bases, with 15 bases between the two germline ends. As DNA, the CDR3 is TGTGCCAGCGGGGGTGGATTGAGAAGCACAGATACGCAGTATTTT. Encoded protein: CASGGGLRSTDTQYF.

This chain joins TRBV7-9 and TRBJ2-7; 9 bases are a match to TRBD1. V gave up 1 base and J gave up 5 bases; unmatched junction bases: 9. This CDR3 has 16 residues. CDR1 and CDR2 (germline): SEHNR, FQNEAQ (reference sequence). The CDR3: CASSLVWGDRAHEQYF. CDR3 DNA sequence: TGTGCCAGCAGCTTAGTCTGGGGGGACAGGGCCCACGAGCAGTACTTC.

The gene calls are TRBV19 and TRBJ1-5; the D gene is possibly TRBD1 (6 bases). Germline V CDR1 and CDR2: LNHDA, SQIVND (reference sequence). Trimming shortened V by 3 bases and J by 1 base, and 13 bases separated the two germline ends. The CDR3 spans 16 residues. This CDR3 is CASSIRGDKSNQPQHF. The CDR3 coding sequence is TGTGCCAGTAGTATCCGAGGGGACAAGAGCAATCAGCCCCAGCATTTT.

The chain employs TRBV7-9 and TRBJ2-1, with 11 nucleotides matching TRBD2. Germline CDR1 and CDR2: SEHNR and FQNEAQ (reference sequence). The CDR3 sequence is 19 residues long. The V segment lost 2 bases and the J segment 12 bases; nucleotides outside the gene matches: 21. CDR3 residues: CASSLSPEVAGGPAITQFF. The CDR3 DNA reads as TGTGCCAGCAGCTTATCCCCCGAGGTAGCGGGAGGGCCCGCCATCACGCAGTTCTTC.

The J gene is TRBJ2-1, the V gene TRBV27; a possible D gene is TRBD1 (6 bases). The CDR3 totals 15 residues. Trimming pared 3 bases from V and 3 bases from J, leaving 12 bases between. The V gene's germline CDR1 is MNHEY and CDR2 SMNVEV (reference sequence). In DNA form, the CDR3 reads TGTGCCAGCAGTTTTGAAGGGGGAGACTACAATGAGCAGTTCTTC. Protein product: CASSFEGGDYNEQFF.

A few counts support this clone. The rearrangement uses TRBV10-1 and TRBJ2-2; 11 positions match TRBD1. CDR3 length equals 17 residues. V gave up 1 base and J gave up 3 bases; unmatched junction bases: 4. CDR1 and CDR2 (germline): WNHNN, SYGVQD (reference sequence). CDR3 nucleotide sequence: TGCGCCAGCAGTGAGTTGGGGACAGGGGGGGACACCGGGGAGCTGTTTTTT. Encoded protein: CASSELGTGGDTGELFF.

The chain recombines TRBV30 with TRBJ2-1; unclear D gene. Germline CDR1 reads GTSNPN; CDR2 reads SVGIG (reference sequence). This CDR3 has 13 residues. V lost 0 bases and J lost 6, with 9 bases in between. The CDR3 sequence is CAWSVTYANEQFF. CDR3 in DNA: TGTGCCTGGAGTGTGACTTACGCCAATGAGCAGTTCTTC. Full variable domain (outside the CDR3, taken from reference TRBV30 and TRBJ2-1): SQTIHQWPATLVQPVGSPLSLECTVEGTSNPNLYWYRQAAGRGLQLLFYSVGIGQISSEVPQNLSASRPQDRQFILSSKKLLLSDSGFYLCAWSVTYANEQFFGPGTRLTVL.

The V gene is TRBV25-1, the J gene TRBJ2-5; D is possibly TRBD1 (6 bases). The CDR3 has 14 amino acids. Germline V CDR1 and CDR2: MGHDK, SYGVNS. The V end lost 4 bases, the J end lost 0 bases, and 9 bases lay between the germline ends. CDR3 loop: CASSVTGYQETQYF. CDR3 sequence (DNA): TGTGCCAGCAGTGTTACAGGGTACCAAGAGACCCAGTACTTC. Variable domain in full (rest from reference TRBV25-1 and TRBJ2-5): EADIYQTPRYLVIGTGKKITLECSQTMGHDKMYWYQQDPGMELHLIHYSYGVNSTEKGDLSSESTVSRIRTEHFPLTLESARPSHTSQYLCASSVTGYQETQYFGPGTRLLVL.